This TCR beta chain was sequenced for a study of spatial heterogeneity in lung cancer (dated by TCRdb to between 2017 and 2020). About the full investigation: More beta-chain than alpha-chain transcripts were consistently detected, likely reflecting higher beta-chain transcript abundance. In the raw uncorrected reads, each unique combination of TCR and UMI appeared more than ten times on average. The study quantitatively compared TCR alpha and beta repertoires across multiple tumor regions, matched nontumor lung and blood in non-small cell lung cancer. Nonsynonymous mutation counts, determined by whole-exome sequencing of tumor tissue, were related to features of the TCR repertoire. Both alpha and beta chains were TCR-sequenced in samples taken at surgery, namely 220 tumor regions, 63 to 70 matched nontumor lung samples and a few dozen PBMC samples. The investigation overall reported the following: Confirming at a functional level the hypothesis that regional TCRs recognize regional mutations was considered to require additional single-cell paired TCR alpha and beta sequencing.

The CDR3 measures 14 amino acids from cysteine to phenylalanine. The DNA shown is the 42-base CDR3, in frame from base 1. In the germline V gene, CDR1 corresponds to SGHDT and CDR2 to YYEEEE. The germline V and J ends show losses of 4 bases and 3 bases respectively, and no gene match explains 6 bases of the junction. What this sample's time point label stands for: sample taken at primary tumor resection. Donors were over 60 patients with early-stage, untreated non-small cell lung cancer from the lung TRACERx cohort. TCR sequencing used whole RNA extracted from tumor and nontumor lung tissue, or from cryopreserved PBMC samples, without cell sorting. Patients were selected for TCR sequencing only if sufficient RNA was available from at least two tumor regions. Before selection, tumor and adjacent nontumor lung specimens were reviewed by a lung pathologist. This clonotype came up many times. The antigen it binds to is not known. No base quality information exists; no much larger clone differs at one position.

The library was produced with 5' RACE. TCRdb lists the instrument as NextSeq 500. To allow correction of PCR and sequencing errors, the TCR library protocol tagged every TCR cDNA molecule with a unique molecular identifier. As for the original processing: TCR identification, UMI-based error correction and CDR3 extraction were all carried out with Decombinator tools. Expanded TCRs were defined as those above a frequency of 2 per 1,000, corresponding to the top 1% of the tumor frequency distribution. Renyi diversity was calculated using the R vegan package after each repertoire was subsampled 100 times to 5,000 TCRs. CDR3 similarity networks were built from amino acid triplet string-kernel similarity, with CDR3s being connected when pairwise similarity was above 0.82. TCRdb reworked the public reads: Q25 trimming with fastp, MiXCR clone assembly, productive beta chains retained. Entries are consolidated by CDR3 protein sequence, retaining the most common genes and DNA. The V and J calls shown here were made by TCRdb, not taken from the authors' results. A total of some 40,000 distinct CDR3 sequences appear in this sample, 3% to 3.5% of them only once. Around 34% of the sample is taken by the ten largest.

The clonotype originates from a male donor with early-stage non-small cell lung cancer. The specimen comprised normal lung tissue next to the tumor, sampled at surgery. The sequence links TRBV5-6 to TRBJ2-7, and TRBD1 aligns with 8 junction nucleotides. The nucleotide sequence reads TGTGCCAGCAGCCCGCCCGGGACAGGCTACGAGCAGTACTTC. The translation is CASSPPGTGYEQYF. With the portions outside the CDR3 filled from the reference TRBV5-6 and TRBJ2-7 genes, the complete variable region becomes DAGVTQSPTHLIKTRGQQVTLRCSPKSGHDTVSWYQQALGQGPQFIFQYYEEEERQRGNFPDRFSGHQFPNYSSELNVNALLLGDSALYLCASSPPGTGYEQYFGPGTRLTVT.